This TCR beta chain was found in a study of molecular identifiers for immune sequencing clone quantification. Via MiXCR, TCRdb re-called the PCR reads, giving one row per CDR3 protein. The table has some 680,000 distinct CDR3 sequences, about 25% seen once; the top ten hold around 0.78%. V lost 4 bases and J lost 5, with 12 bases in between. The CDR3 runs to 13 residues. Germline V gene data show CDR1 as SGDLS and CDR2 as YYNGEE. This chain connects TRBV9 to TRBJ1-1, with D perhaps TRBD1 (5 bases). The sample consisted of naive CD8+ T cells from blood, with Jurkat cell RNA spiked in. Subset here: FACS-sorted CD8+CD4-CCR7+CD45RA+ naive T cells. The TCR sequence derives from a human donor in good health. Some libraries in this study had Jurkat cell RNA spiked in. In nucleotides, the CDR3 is TGTGCCAGCAGCCGGGGGGGGGAAACTGAAGCTTTCTTT. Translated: CASSRGGETEAFF.